This T cell receptor beta chain was captured in a study of blood T cell repertoires in COVID-19 (dated by TCRdb to the early 2020s). Study-level background: Samples from collaborators originated in the United States, Italy and Spain and spanned both the acute and convalescent phases of COVID-19. The material from the prospective study consisted of cDNA or gDNA derived from T cells, B-cell-depleted T cells, or PBMCs. The dataset comprised deeply sampled blood TCRbeta repertoires from subjects exposed to, actively infected with, or recovered from COVID-19. The repertoires were made available in a free public database intended to serve as a resource for research on the immune response to SARS-CoV-2. Samples came from the ongoing ImmuneRACE study (first 160 participants) plus 1,254 subjects from 6 global collaborators. Sample metadata almost always included a de-identified subject ID, COVID-19 status, age in years and sex. Where HLA class I and class II types were available, the types were taken from metadata supplied by the sample provider, not from assay-based typing. Results the study describes overall, beyond this receptor: How much clinical and demographic metadata was included differed by source and by participant, and the metadata was provided uncurated.

Regarding this clone: There is no known antigen for this receptor. No qualities accompany the bases; no much larger clone lies one base away.

V loses 6 bases, J loses 4 bases, and the germline ends lie 16 bases apart. Inclusive of the bounding cysteine and phenylalanine, the CDR3 is 15 residues long. Just CDR3 DNA is preserved here, 45 bases in frame from base 1. CDR1 KGHSH and CDR2 LQKENI were looked up in the germline V gene. TCRbeta CDR3 regions were amplified from genomic DNA using the immunoSEQ Assay, a bias-controlled multiplex PCR. Regarding the original processing steps: The number of nucleated cells in each sample was estimated from the amplification of reference gene primers within the assay. Sequence reads were collapsed and filtered to measure the absolute abundance of every unique TCRbeta CDR3 rearrangement. For each sample, productive Simpson clonality was calculated as the square root of Simpson's diversity index across productive rearrangements. The table comes from immuneACCESS by way of TCRdb, which keeps in-frame sequences with V and J called. Part of the clones is missing from these tables; in studies checked, under half for an unresolved V gene and the rest for unknown reasons. The DNA gave D and trimming, while V, J and clone size come from that table. The sample table records about 220,000 clones; about four fifths of these occur just once. The top ten hold 3% to 4.5% of the sample.

In the prospective study, participants were roughly 18 to 100 years old, resided in about two dozen geographic areas of the United States, and were enrolled through a virtual design. Cohort assignment in the prospective study relied on participant-reported clinical history from a screening survey and a study questionnaire. A participant counted as exposed if, within 2 weeks of entering the study, that participant had been in contact with someone who had a PCR-confirmed or clinician-diagnosed COVID-19 case. Each participant in the prospective study had whole blood, serum and a nasopharyngeal or oropharyngeal swab collected by mobile phlebotomists. Prospective study participants could optionally give additional blood draws and questionnaires over a roughly two-month period. Before DNA extraction, prospective study blood samples were shipped either frozen or at room temperature.

This receptor was taken from a middle-aged woman who had been exposed to COVID-19. The chain joins TRBV18 to TRBJ2-1, with no confident D gene call. Sequencing was performed on PBMCs or T cells enriched from blood (not recorded which). The nucleotide sequence reads TGTGCCAGCTCCCCTACTCGATCATTATACAATGAGCAGTTCTTC. Translated, it gives CASSPTRSLYNEQFF.